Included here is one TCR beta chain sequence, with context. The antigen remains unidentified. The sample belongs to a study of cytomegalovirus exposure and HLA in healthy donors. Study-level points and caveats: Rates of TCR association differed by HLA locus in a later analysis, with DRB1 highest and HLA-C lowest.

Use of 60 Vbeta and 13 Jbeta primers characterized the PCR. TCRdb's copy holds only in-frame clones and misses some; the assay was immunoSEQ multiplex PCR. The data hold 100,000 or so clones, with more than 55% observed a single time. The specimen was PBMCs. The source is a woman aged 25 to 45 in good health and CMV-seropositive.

CDR3 residues: CASSRGGANLYGYTF. CDR3 sequence (DNA): TGTGCCAGCTCTCGAGGGGGGGCCAATCTCTATGGCTACACCTTC. The chain joins TRBV18 to TRBJ1-2; the D gene is possibly TRBD1 (6 bases). The V end lost 6 bases, the J end lost 4 bases, and 18 bases lay between the germline ends. CDR1 is KGHSH, CDR2 LQKENI, per germline. The CDR3 extends over 15 amino acids.